Listed below are T cell receptor beta chains from one sample, sequenced in a study of OX40 agonist ivuxolimab in advanced cancers. TCRdb's table, derived via immunoSEQ multiplex PCR, lists solely in-frame clones and lacks some. Seen here are about 76,000 clones, nearly 85% observed once, and the top ten hold roughly 7.1%. The material sequenced was CD4+ or CD8+ T cells sorted from blood, taken in a trial of the OX40 agonist ivuxolimab. These receptors were obtained from an adult with an advanced solid tumor such as melanoma, head and neck, liver or kidney cancer. The CDR3 runs from the conserved cysteine through the conserved F or W. The D gene is left open where the match is weak. Clone size is stated in some rows and not others, as once, few, many or a class when expanded.

V	size	J	length	D	DNA	CDR3
TRBV7-9	.	TRBJ1-5	15	.	TGTGCCAGCAGCTTAGGAAGGGGGGGCAGGCAGCCCCAGCATTTT	CASSLGRGGRQPQHF
TRBV6-6	.	TRBJ2-5	16	.	TGTGCCAGCAGTTACTCGATAGCAAGGGGGCAAGAGACCCAGTACTTC	CASSYSIARGQETQYF
TRBV6-5	.	TRBJ1-2	14	TRBD1	TGTGCCAGCAGTTCCAGGACAGGACGATATGGCTACACCTTC	CASSSRTGRYGYTF
TRBV7-9	once	TRBJ1-4	14	.	TGTGCCAGCAGCTCCGGGACTTGGAGGGAAAAACTGTTTTTT	CASSSGTWREKLFF
TRBV5-6	.	TRBJ1-5	18	.	TGTGCCAGCAGCTTGAGGGGCGGTGGGACGGCCAGCAATCAGCCCCAGCATTTT	CASSLRGGGTASNQPQHF
TRBV7-3	.	TRBJ2-5	14	.	TGTGCCAGCAGCCCGACTGGATTACAAGAGACCCAGTACTTC	CASSPTGLQETQYF
TRBV5-8	.	TRBJ1-1	14	.	TGTGCCAGCAGCTTGGACCTTCTGAACACTGAAGCTTTCTTT	CASSLDLLNTEAFF
TRBV6-1	.	TRBJ2-7	16	.	TGTGCCAGCAGTGAACGGGAATGGGGCCTGGCCTACGAGCAGTACTTC	CASSEREWGLAYEQYF
TRBV28	.	TRBJ2-7	15	TRBD1	TGTGCCAGCAGTCCGACCGGGACAGGGGTCTACGAGCAGTACTTC	CASSPTGTGVYEQYF
TRBV10-3	.	TRBJ1-2	14	.	TGTGCCATCAGTGAGTCAGGCGGCGTCTATGGCTACACCTTC	CAISESGGVYGYTF
TRBV11-2	.	TRBJ2-7	17	TRBD1	TGTGCCAGCAGCCGATCGGGACAGGGGGTTCTGGTTAATGAGCAGTACTTC	CASSRSGQGVLVNEQYF
TRBV10-3	.	TRBJ2-2	16	TRBD1	TGTGCCATCAGTAGGACAGGAGATACGAACACCGGGGAGCTGTTTTTT	CAISRTGDTNTGELFF
TRBV20-1	few	TRBJ1-2	11	.	TGCAGTGTAAAGGACGGCTATGGCTACACCTTC	CSVKDGYGYTF
TRBV5-4	.	TRBJ1-6	12	.	TGTGCCAGCAGCTCGCCACCCTCACCCCTCCACTTT	CASSSPPSPLHF
TRBV15	.	TRBJ1-4	17	.	TGTGCCACCAGCAGGAGGTACGGGGGAGCGGGAGATGAAAAACTGTTTTTT	CATSRRYGGAGDEKLFF
TRBV7-2	.	TRBJ1-3	16	.	TGTGCCAGCAGCTTTACCGCCGGGGTCTCTGGAAACACCATATATTTT	CASSFTAGVSGNTIYF
TRBV6-4	.	TRBJ2-3	13	.	TGTGCCAGCAGTGACTCTTGGGCAGATACGCAGTATTTT	CASSDSWADTQYF
TRBV6-6	.	TRBJ1-1	16	.	TGTGCCAGCAGTTACGAGGGAGCCTCAATCTACACTGAAGCTTTCTTT	CASSYEGASIYTEAFF
TRBV5-6	.	TRBJ1-5	15	.	TGTGCCAGCCGTCTTTGGGGGGAGTACAATCAGCCCCAGCATTTT	CASRLWGEYNQPQHF
TRBV7-9	.	TRBJ1-5	16	.	TGTGCCAGCAGCCTGGCTTTGGGGGGGCAAAATCAGCCCCAGCATTTT	CASSLALGGQNQPQHF
TRBV19	.	TRBJ1-5	15	.	TGTGCCAGTAGTATCGGGGGGGGCTGGGGTCAGCCCCAGCATTTT	CASSIGGGWGQPQHF
TRBV7-3	.	TRBJ2-1	14	.	TGTGCCAGCAGCTCGGGACCTAGCCTGAATGAGCAGTTCTTC	CASSSGPSLNEQFF